Presented here are 27 T cell receptor beta chains from one specimen sequenced in a study of shared clonotypes between healthy human individuals. Sequencing was performed with immunoSEQ multiplex PCR; in TCRdb, only in-frame clones are kept and a portion is missing. Among a few million clones, around 94% were seen once, and the ten largest hold about 0.13%. Sequencing was performed on naive CD4+ T cells sorted from blood. Subset in this sample: CD45RA+ positively selected. The receptors were sampled from a man aged 18 to 30 in good health.

This rearrangement joins TRBV5-1 to TRBJ2-7, with TRBD2 identical over 9 bases. Germline assignment: CDR1 SGHRS and CDR2 YFSETQ. V lost 4 bases, J lost 1 base, and 6 bases stayed unmatched. The length of the CDR3 is 15 residues. The DNA of the CDR3 is TGCGCCAGCAGCCTACGGACTAGCGAATCCTACGAGCAGTACTTC. This translates into CASSLRTSESYEQYF.

The V gene is TRBV19, the J gene TRBJ2-3, with 10 nucleotides matching TRBD2. Trimming removed 5 bases from V and 3 bases from J; junction bases left unmatched: 5. From germline, CDR1 is LNHDA and CDR2 SQIVND (reference sequence). This CDR3 spans 15 amino acids. The CDR3: CASSLSSGRTDTQYF. The DNA for the CDR3 is TGTGCCAGTAGTTTATCTAGCGGGAGAACAGATACGCAGTATTTT.

The chain recombines TRBV11-2 with TRBJ2-1; the match to TRBD2 covers 12 bases. Germline CDR1 reads SGHAT; CDR2 reads FQNNGV. The CDR3 is 15 amino acids. Unmatched junction bases numbered 9, after V lost 6 bases and J lost 9 bases. CDR3 nucleotides: TGTGCCAGCAGAGGACTAGCGGGATATTATAGTGAGCAGTTCTTC. It translates to CASRGLAGYYSEQFF.

This rearrangement joins TRBV9 to TRBJ2-2; perhaps TRBD1 as D (6 bases). The germline V gene has CDR1 SGDLS and CDR2 YYNGEE. This CDR3 comprises 12 residues. V lost 3 bases and J 7 bases, leaving 7 bases between the germline ends. For the CDR3, the DNA is TGTGCCAGCAGCGCGACAGGCGGGGAGCTGTTTTTT. Protein product: CASSATGGELFF. Full variable domain (remainder filled in from reference TRBV9 and TRBJ2-2): DSGVTQTPKHLITATGQRVTLRCSPRSGDLSVYWYQQSLDQGLQFLIQYYNGEERAKGNILERFSAQQFPDLHSELNLSSLELGDSALYFCASSATGGELFFGEGSRLTVL.

The V call is TRBV2, the J call TRBJ2-1, with a weak D call TRBD1 (6 bases). Trimming removed 1 base from V and 4 bases from J, with 11 bases in between. The length of the CDR3 is 15 residues. Germline values: CDR1 SNHLY, CDR2 FYNNEI. CDR3 protein: CASSEGGGLYNEQFF. CDR3 nucleotides: TGTGCCAGCAGTGAAGGTGGGGGCCTATACAATGAGCAGTTCTTC.

In regard to this clone: The sample contains more than one DNA sequence encoding this CDR3. This chain joins TRBV7-2 and TRBJ2-7, with D maybe TRBD1 (6 bases). Germline values: CDR1 SGHTA, CDR2 FQGNSA. V was clipped by 3 bases and J by 3 bases, with 12 bases between them. The CDR3 is 14 residues long. The DNA of the CDR3 is TGTGCCAGCAGCTTGACAGGCCTAAACTACGAGCAGTACTTC. Protein product: CASSLTGLNYEQYF.

This CDR3 is CASRTADPSGNTIYF. The DNA of the CDR3 is TGTGCCAGCCGAACCGCGGACCCCTCTGGAAACACCATATATTTT. The chain carries TRBV25-1 and TRBJ1-3; unclear D gene. The CDR3 has 15 amino acids. Between the trimmed V and J ends, which lost 8 bases and 0 bases, there was a span of 14 bases. Per the germline V gene, CDR1 is MGHDK and CDR2 is SYGVNS.

In this sample, this clone turned up a few times. Different DNA sequences within this sample yield the same CDR3. CDR3 nucleotide sequence: TGTGCCAGCAGCCCCCAGAACACTGAAGCTTTCTTT. It is translated as CASSPQNTEAFF. The chain is built from TRBV11-2 and TRBJ1-1; no clear D gene. Trimming took off 5 bases at V and 1 base at J, with 5 bases between the two ends. CDR1 is SGHAT and CDR2 is FQNNGV in the germline V gene. The CDR3 has 12 amino acids.

The chain links TRBV5-6 to TRBJ2-5; the match to TRBD1 covers 8 bases. Germline lookup yields CDR1 SGHDT and CDR2 YYEEEE. The trim removed 4 bases at V and 5 bases at J, leaving 10 bases unmatched. There are 15 residues in the CDR3. The CDR3 DNA reads TGTGCCAGCAGCGACGGACAGGGTCGTTCGGAGACCCAGTACTTC. It is translated as CASSDGQGRSETQYF.

V usage is TRBV7-2 and J usage is TRBJ2-2, with D tentatively TRBD1 or TRBD2 (5 bases each). The CDR3 loop spans 17 amino acids. V was clipped by 5 bases and J by 8 bases, with 24 bases between them. CDR1 is SGHTA, CDR2 FQGNSA, per germline. Here the CDR3 reads CASSPWDRSRPIGELFF. The CDR3 DNA is TGTGCCAGCAGCCCATGGGACCGGAGTCGCCCGATTGGGGAGCTGTTTTTT.

The V and J genes are TRBV5-1 and TRBJ1-3; no clear D gene. CDR1 and CDR2 from the germline V gene are SGHRS and YFSETQ. With 2 bases removed from V and 0 bases from J, the gap between germline ends came to 12 bases. The CDR3 consists of 16 residues. CDR3 region: CASSFGQANSGNTIYF. Written as DNA, the CDR3 is TGCGCCAGCAGCTTCGGCCAGGCAAACTCTGGAAACACCATATATTTT.

This clone was recorded only once. The chain links TRBV19 to TRBJ1-1, with 7 positions matching TRBD1. Trimming cost V 7 bases and J 0 bases; bases outside gene matches: 8. The CDR3 totals 15 residues. The germline gives CDR1 LNHDA, CDR2 SQIVND (reference sequence). The CDR3 DNA reads as TGTGCCAGTATCACAGGGGCCCACATGAACACTGAAGCTTTCTTT. This sequence encodes CASITGAHMNTEAFF.

V gene TRBV9 combines with J gene TRBJ2-1; D is ambiguous. Germline V gene sequence: CDR1 SGDLS, CDR2 YYNGEE. The CDR3 consists of 15 residues. Trimming removed 0 bases from V and 3 bases from J, with 10 bases in between. The CDR3 sequence: CASSVEAGNYNEQFF. CDR3 bases: TGTGCCAGCAGCGTAGAGGCAGGAAACTACAATGAGCAGTTCTTC. The complete variable domain, with remaining parts taken from reference TRBV9 and TRBJ2-1, reads DSGVTQTPKHLITATGQRVTLRCSPRSGDLSVYWYQQSLDQGLQFLIQYYNGEERAKGNILERFSAQQFPDLHSELNLSSLELGDSALYFCASSVEAGNYNEQFFGPGTRLTVL.

The V gene is TRBV7-6, the J gene TRBJ1-1; possibly TRBD1 for D (5 bases). V shed 2 bases and J shed 4 bases, with 11 bases lying between them. CDR1 is SGHVS and CDR2 is FNYEAQ in the germline V gene. The CDR3 spans 14 residues. The CDR3 here is CASSLKPGGTEAFF. CDR3 DNA sequence: TGTGCCAGCAGCTTAAAGCCGGGGGGCACTGAAGCTTTCTTT. The complete variable domain, with remaining parts taken from reference TRBV7-6 and TRBJ1-1, reads GAGVSQSPRYKVTKRGQDVALRCDPISGHVSLYWYRQALGQGPEFLTYFNYEAQQDKSGLPNDRFSAERPEGSISTLTIQRTEQRDSAMYRCASSLKPGGTEAFFGQGTRLTVV.

This chain joins TRBV25-1 and TRBJ2-3; D gene uncertain. Germline CDR1 is MGHDK and CDR2 is SYGVNS. The CDR3 spans 13 residues. The germline V and J ends were trimmed by 7 bases and 1 base, with 9 bases remaining between them. CDR3 DNA sequence: TGTGCCAGCATGGCGGCCGGCACAGATACGCAGTATTTT. Protein product: CASMAAGTDTQYF.

The J gene is TRBJ2-6, the V gene TRBV5-8, with a tentative D call TRBD1 (6 bases). Looked up from germline, CDR1 is SGHTS and CDR2 is YDEGEE. V lost 3 bases, J lost 0 bases, and 13 bases lay in between. CDR3 length equals 17 residues. CDR3 region: CASSWTAGGSGANVLTF. CDR3 in DNA: TGTGCCAGCAGCTGGACAGCAGGCGGCTCTGGGGCCAACGTCCTGACTTTC.

The gene calls are TRBV7-2 and TRBJ1-3, with D unresolved. The germline CDR1 and CDR2 sequences are SGHTA and FQGNSA. The CDR3 is 17 amino acids. Trimming stripped 5 bases from V and 0 bases from J, with 17 bases between. The CDR3 DNA reads TGTGCCAGCAGCCCCATGGGAGCAGGCCTCTCTGGAAACACCATATATTTT. It specifies CASSPMGAGLSGNTIYF.

This clone came up once. CDR3 DNA: TGTGCCAGCAGTCCTGGGGGGTGGGCCAATGAGCAGTTCTTC. The encoded protein is CASSPGGWANEQFF. The V gene is TRBV27, the J gene TRBJ2-1, with D perhaps matching TRBD2 (6 bases). This CDR3 spans 14 amino acids. V was shortened by 5 bases and J by 6 bases, with 14 bases between the two germline ends. CDR1 is MNHEY, CDR2 SMNVEV, per germline (reference sequence).

The chain combines TRBV7-2 with TRBJ2-7; 8 nucleotides line up with TRBD1. CDR1 is SGHTA and CDR2 is FQGNSA in the germline V gene. The CDR3 is 15 residues long. V shed 5 bases, J shed 0 bases, and the junction held 6 bases outside the gene matches. In DNA, the CDR3 is TGTGCCAGCAGCCACCACGGGACAGGCTCCTACGAGCAGTACTTC. Amino acids: CASSHHGTGSYEQYF.

The genes are TRBV5-6 and TRBJ2-4, with a possible D match to TRBD2 (5 bases). The CDR3 contains 15 residues. Germline V gene data show CDR1 as SGHDT and CDR2 as YYEEEE. The V gene lost 6 bases and the J gene lost 3 bases, with 16 bases spanning the gap. The CDR3 coding sequence is TGTGCCAGCACCGCCCGAGGGTACGGCAAAAACATTCAGTACTTC. It yields the protein CASTARGYGKNIQYF.

This clone came up a few times. The chain has TRBV2 and TRBJ2-2; 10 bases are shared with TRBD1. The J segment lost 3 bases and the V segment lost 4 bases, leaving 2 bases of the junction unmatched. The CDR3 spans 15 residues. In germline, CDR1 is SNHLY, CDR2 FYNNEI. Here the CDR3 DNA reads TGTGCCAGCAGTGGAGGGACAGGGGACACCGGGGAGCTGTTTTTT. Translated: CASSGGTGDTGELFF. The full variable domain, its missing parts supplied by reference TRBV2 and TRBJ2-2, is EPEVTQTPSHQVTQMGQEVILRCVPISNHLYFYWYRQILGQKVEFLVSFYNNEISEKSEIFDDQFSVERPDGSNFTLKIRSTKLEDSAMYFCASSGGTGDTGELFFGEGSRLTVL.

This clone occurred once. V usage is TRBV6-6 and J usage is TRBJ2-6; D not resolved. The CDR3 extends over 15 amino acids. The germline V gene encodes CDR1 MNHNY and CDR2 SVGAGI (reference sequence). V was pared by 0 bases and J by 2 bases, with 5 bases between. The CDR3 nucleotides are TGTGCCAGCAGTTACTCGACCCCTGGGGCCAACGTCCTGACTTTC. It encodes CASSYSTPGANVLTF.

The chain combines TRBV6-1 with TRBJ1-4; 7 bases are shared with TRBD1. Germline loops: CDR1 MNHNS, CDR2 SASEGT. This CDR3 is 12 amino acids long. Trimming removed 10 bases from V and 7 bases from J; junction bases left unmatched: 6. The CDR3 DNA sequence: TGTGCCACACGGCAGGGGGTTGAAAAACTGTTTTTT. It codes for CATRQGVEKLFF.

This clone appeared a single time. The chain carries TRBV5-1 and TRBJ1-1, with unresolved D. CDR3 size: 17 residues. Germline V gene lookup returns CDR1 SGHRS and CDR2 YFSETQ. The germline V and J ends were trimmed by 0 bases and 1 base, with 16 bases remaining between them. DNA for the CDR3: TGCGCCAGCAGCTTGGCAACAGCCCCCAGAGGGAACACTGAAGCTTTCTTT. This translates into CASSLATAPRGNTEAFF.

As regards this clone: Other nucleotide sequences from this sample produce the same CDR3. This chain links TRBV11-3 with TRBJ1-1, with TRBD1 as a possible D gene (5 bases). CDR3 length equals 13 residues. V lost 2 bases to trimming and J lost 1 base, with 5 bases between them. Germline CDR1 and CDR2: SGHNT and YENEEA. The chain's CDR3 is CASSLTGNTEAFF. CDR3 sequence (DNA): TGTGCCAGCAGCTTAACAGGGAACACTGAAGCTTTCTTT.

This rearrangement joins TRBV19 to TRBJ1-5, with TRBD1 as a possible D gene (5 bases). The germline V gene encodes CDR1 LNHDA and CDR2 SQIVND (reference sequence). The V end was cut by 5 bases, the J end by 12 bases, with 26 bases between. This CDR3 is 16 amino acids long. CDR3 protein: CASSRSGQGPPKGQHF. CDR3 coding DNA: TGTGCCAGTAGTCGTTCAGGCCAGGGACCGCCAAAGGGCCAGCATTTT.

Notes on this clone: One end of the junction varies from germline; a read error may be responsible. The chain links TRBV7-7 to TRBJ2-3; D gene ambiguous. The CDR3 length is 14 residues. Germline CDR1 SSHAT, CDR2 FNYEAQ (reference sequence). CDR3 sequence reads: CASSELPATDTQYF. The CDR3 region has the DNA TGTGCTAGCAGCGAACTTCCCGCCACAGATACGCAGTATTTT. Together with reference TRBV7-7 and TRBJ2-3, the CDR3 gives the full variable domain: GAGVSQSPRYKVTKRGQDVTLRCDPISSHATLYWYQQALGQGPEFLTYFNYEAQPDKSGLPSDRFSAERPEGSISTLTIQRTEQRDSAMYRCASSELPATDTQYFGPGTRLTVL.